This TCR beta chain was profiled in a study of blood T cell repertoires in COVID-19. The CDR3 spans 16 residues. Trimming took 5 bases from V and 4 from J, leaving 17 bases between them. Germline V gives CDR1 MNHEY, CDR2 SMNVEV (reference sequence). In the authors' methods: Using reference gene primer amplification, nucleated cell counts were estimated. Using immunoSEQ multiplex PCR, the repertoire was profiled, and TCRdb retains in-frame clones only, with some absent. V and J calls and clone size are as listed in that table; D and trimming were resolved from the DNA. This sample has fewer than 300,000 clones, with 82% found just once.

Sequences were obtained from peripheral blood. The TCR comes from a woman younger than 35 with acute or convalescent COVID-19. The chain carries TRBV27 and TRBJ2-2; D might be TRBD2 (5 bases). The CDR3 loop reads CASSPDRSALTGELFF. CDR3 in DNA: TGTGCCAGCAGTCCCGACCGTAGCGCTCTCACCGGGGAGCTGTTTTTT.